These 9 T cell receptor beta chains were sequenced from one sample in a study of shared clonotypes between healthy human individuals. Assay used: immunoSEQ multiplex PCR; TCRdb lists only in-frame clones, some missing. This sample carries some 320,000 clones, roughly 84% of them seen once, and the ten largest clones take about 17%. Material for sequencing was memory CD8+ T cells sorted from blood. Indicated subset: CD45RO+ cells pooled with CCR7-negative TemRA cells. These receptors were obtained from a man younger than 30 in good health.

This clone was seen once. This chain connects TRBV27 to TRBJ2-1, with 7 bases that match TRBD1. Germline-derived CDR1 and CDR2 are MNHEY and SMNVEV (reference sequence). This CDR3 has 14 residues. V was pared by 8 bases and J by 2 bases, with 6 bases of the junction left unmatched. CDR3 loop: CASSPDRAYNEQFF. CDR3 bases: TGTGCCAGCTCACCCGACAGGGCCTACAATGAGCAGTTCTTC.

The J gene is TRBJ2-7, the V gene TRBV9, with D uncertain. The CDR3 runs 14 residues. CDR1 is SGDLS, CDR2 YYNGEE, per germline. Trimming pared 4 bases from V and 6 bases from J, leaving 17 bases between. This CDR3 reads CASSPYLALREQYF. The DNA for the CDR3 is TGTGCCAGCAGCCCCTATCTGGCCTTGCGCGAGCAGTACTTC. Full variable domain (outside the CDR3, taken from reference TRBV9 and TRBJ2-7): DSGVTQTPKHLITATGQRVTLRCSPRSGDLSVYWYQQSLDQGLQFLIQYYNGEERAKGNILERFSAQQFPDLHSELNLSSLELGDSALYFCASSPYLALREQYFGPGTRLTVT.

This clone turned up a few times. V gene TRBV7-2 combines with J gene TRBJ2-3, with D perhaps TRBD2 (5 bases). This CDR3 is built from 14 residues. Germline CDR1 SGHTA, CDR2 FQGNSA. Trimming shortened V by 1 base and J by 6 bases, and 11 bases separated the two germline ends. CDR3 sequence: CASSLELAWDTQYF. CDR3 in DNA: TGTGCCAGCAGCTTAGAATTAGCGTGGGATACGCAGTATTTT.

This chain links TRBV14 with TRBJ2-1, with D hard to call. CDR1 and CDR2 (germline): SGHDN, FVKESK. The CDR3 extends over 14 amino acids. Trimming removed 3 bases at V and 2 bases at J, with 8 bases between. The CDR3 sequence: CASSQYGPYNEQFF. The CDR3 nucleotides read TGTGCCAGCAGCCAGTACGGACCCTACAATGAGCAGTTCTTC.

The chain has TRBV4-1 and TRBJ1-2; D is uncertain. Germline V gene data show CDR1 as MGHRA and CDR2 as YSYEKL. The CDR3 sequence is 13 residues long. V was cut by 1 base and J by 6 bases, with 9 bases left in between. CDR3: CASSQVGMDGYTF. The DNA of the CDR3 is TGCGCCAGCAGCCAAGTAGGGATGGATGGCTACACCTTC.

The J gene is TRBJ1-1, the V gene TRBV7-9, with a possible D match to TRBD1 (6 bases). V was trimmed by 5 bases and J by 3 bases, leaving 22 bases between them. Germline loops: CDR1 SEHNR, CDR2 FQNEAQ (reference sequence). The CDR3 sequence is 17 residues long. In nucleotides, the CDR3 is TGTGCCAGCAGCCATTACAGGGAATTGTATATTCACACTGAAGCTTTCTTT. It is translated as CASSHYRELYIHTEAFF.

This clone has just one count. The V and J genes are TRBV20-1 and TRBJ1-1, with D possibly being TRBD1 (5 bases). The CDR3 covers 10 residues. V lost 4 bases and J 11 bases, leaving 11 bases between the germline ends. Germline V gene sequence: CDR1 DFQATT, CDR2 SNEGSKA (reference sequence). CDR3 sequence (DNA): TGCAGTGCTAACCCGGAGGGGGCTTTCTTT. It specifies CSANPEGAFF.

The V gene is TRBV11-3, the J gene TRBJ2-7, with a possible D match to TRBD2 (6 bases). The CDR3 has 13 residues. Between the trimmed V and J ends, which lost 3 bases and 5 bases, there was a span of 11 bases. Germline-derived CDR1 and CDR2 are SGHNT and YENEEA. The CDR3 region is CASSFDGEDEQYF. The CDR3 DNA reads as TGTGCCAGCAGCTTTGACGGGGAGGACGAGCAGTACTTC. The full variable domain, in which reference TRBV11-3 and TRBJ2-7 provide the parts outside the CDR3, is EAGVVQSPRYKIIEKKQPVAFWCNPISGHNTLYWYLQNLGQGPELLIRYENEEAVDDSQLPKDRFSAERLKGVDSTLKIQPAELGDSAVYLCASSFDGEDEQYFGPGTRLTVT.

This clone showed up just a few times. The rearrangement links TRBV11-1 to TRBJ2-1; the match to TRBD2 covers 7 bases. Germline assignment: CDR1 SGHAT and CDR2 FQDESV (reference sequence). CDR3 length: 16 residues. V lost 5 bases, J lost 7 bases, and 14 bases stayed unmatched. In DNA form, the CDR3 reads TGTGCCAGCAGCCCATTCCCAAGCGGGGATGGAAATGAGCAGTTCTTC. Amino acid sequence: CASSPFPSGDGNEQFF.